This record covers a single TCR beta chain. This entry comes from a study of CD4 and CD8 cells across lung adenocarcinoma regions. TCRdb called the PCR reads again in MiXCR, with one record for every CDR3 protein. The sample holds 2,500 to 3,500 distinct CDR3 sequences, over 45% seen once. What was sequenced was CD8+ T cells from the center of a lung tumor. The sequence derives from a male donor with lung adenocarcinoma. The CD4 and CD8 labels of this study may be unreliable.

CDR3 nucleotides: TGCAGTGCTCCTTTAGGTAGCGGGATCAACGAGCAGTACTTC. Its protein is CSAPLGSGINEQYF. The chain recombines TRBV20-1 with TRBJ2-5, with 8 bases aligning to TRBD2. Matching the DNA end better, TRBJ2-7 makes the J call doubtful. The CDR3 runs to 14 residues. The germline V gene has CDR1 DFQATT and CDR2 SNEGSKA (reference sequence).